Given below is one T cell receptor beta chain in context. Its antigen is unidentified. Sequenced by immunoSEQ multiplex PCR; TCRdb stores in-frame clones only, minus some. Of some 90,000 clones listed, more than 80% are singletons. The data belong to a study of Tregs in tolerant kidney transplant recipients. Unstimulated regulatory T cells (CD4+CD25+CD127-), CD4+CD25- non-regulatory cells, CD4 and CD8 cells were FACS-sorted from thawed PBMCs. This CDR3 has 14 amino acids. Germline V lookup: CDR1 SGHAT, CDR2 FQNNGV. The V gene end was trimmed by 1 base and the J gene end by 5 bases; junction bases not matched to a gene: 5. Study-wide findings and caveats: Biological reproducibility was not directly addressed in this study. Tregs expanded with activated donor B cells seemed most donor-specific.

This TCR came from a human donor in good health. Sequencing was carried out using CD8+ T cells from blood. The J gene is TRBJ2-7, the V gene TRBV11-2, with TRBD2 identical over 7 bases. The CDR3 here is CASSLGEGLNEQYF. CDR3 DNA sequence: TGTGCCAGCAGCTTAGGGGAGGGACTCAACGAGCAGTACTTC.